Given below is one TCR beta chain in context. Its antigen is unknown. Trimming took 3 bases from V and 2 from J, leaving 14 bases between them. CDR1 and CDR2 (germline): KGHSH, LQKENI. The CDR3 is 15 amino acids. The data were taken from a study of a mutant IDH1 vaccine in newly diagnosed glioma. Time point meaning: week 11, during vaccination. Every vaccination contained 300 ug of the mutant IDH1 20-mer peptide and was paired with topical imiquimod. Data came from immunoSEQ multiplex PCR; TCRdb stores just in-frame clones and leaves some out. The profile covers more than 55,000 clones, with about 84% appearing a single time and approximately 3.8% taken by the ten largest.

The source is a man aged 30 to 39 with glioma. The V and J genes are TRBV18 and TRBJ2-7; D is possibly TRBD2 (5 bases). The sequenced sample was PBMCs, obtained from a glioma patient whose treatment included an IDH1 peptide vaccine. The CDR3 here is CASSPATRGAYEQYF. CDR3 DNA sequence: TGTGCCAGCTCACCGGCGACTCGGGGAGCCTACGAGCAGTACTTC.